The present T cell receptor (beta chain) was sequenced within a study of shared clonotypes between healthy human individuals. In the source study's methods: Filtering differed because ImmunoSEQ produced junction-only sequences that carried no quality scores. Assay used: immunoSEQ multiplex PCR; TCRdb lists only in-frame clones, some missing. That table is the source of V, J and clone size, and D and trimming were worked out from the DNA. The sample contains about 2.2 million clones, 80% to 95% of which appear only once. Germline V CDR1 and CDR2: SGDLS, YYNGEE. V was clipped by 3 bases and J by 4 bases, with 22 bases between them. The CDR3 totals 18 residues. Naive CD8 cells lacked CD45RO and underwent positive selection for CCR7, leaving out terminally differentiated effector memory CD45RA+ cells.

Sequenced material: naive CD8+ T cells from PBMCs. The TCR comes from a man aged 18 to 30 in good health. Some clones in this sample may be carry-over from other donors' samples. V is TRBV9 and J is TRBJ2-2, with D perhaps matching TRBD2 (5 bases). CDR3 bases: TGTGCCAGCAGCGCCCCGGACTGGGGATCGTCGGGCACCGGGGAGCTGTTTTTT. Translating gives CASSAPDWGSSGTGELFF.